These 3 T cell receptor beta chains were all obtained from the same sample, sequenced in a study of long-term antiretroviral therapy in people with HIV. With survey level as its setting, the immunoSEQ assay was v3.0. Sequencing used immunoSEQ multiplex PCR; TCRdb keeps in-frame clones, though not all of them. Counted here are more than 45,000 clones, about 81% occurring once; the ten biggest clones make up more than 2.5%. Sequenced material: unsorted PBMCs, taken 0.8 years after starting antiretroviral therapy. The origin of the receptors is a woman aged 18-29 years with HIV.

V gene TRBV6-5 combines with J gene TRBJ2-1; 7 nucleotides line up with TRBD2. Losses at the gene ends were 7 bases for V and 6 bases for J; bases not matched to a gene: 9. CDR1 is MNHEY and CDR2 is SVGAGI in the germline V gene. This CDR3 is 14 amino acids long. The DNA for the CDR3 is TGTGCCAGCAATCGGAGGCTAGCGGCCAATGAGCAGTTCTTC. It codes for CASNRRLAANEQFF.

The chain couples TRBV19 to TRBJ1-5; 9 bases match TRBD1. V dropped 3 bases and J dropped 10; count of bases not matched to a gene: 16. The CDR3 is 17 residues long. From germline, CDR1 is LNHDA and CDR2 SQIVND (reference sequence). The CDR3 DNA reads TGTGCCAGTAGTATTCAGCTGTGGTCGACAGGGGGTGAACCCCAGCATTTT. It specifies CASSIQLWSTGGEPQHF. Based on the CDR3 plus reference TRBV19 and TRBJ1-5, the full variable domain is DGGITQSPKYLFRKEGQNVTLSCEQNLNHDAMYWYRQDPGQGLRLIYYSQIVNDFQKGDIAEGYSVSREKKESFPLTVTSAQKNPTAFYLCASSIQLWSTGGEPQHFGDGTRLSIL.

This chain links TRBV6-1 with TRBJ2-7; no firm D call. V was trimmed by 3 bases and J by 2 bases, leaving 2 bases between them. The germline CDR1 and CDR2 sequences are MNHNS and SASEGT. The CDR3 loop spans 11 amino acids. CDR3 in DNA: TGTGCCAGCAGTGAGACCTACGAGCAGTACTTC. Translated: CASSETYEQYF.